One and the same sample provided the 7 T cell receptor beta chains below, sequenced in a study of blood T cell repertoires in COVID-19. TCRdb's table, derived via immunoSEQ multiplex PCR, lists solely in-frame clones and lacks some. The sample consists of some 180,000 clones, 86% of them appearing once. The sequencing sample was made of peripheral blood. These receptors were taken from a man aged 65-85 years with active or convalescent COVID-19.

The chain combines TRBV27 with TRBJ1-4; 8 bases map to TRBD1. The CDR3 has 15 amino acids. J lost 5 bases, V lost 7 bases, and 9 bases had no gene match. The germline CDR1 and CDR2 sequences are MNHEY and SMNVEV (reference sequence). As DNA, the CDR3 is TGTGCCAGCACCGACCCCAGGGGGCGGAATGAAAAACTGTTTTTT. Amino acids: CASTDPRGRNEKLFF.

The chain recombines TRBV29-1 with TRBJ1-1; D might be TRBD1 (6 bases). The CDR3 contains 14 residues. Per the germline V gene, CDR1 is SQVTM and CDR2 is ANQGSEA. The CDR3 DNA is TGCCACGGGGGGGCTTCCATTGGGAACACTGAAGCTTTCTTT. It encodes CHGGASIGNTEAFF.

The rearrangement joins TRBV7-9 to TRBJ1-5; D unclear. This CDR3 spans 15 amino acids. V was shortened by 5 bases and J by 2 bases, with 13 bases between the two germline ends. The germline V gene encodes CDR1 SEHNR and CDR2 FQNEAQ (reference sequence). The CDR3 DNA sequence: TGTGCCAGCAGCCCGGAGGATGTGGGCAATCAGCCCCAGCATTTT. This translates into CASSPEDVGNQPQHF.

This chain links TRBV6-5 with TRBJ1-5; D remains unclear. The V end lost 4 bases, the J end lost 6 bases, and 13 bases lay between the germline ends. CDR1 and CDR2 from the germline V gene are MNHEY and SVGAGI. The CDR3 loop spans 14 amino acids. CDR3 bases: TGTGCCAGCAGTTCCCGTCAGCGAGGTCAGCCCCAGCATTTT. As protein: CASSSRQRGQPQHF.

V gene TRBV10-3 combines with J gene TRBJ1-6; 10 bases line up with TRBD1. Germline V gene sequence: CDR1 ENHRY, CDR2 SYGVKD. Trimming cost V 3 bases and J 9 bases; bases outside gene matches: 5. This CDR3 has 15 residues. Here the CDR3 reads CAISDWDRGVSPLHF. The CDR3 coding sequence is TGTGCCATCAGTGACTGGGACAGGGGAGTTTCACCCCTCCACTTT.

The genes are TRBV5-1 and TRBJ2-7, with 8 bases matching TRBD1. The CDR3 consists of 13 residues. CDR1 SGHRS and CDR2 YFSETQ come from the germline V gene. With 4 bases clipped from V and 3 bases from J, the junction kept 3 bases outside the gene matches. The CDR3 DNA is TGCGCCAGCAGCGCGGACAGGGTCTACGAGCAGTACTTC. It codes for CASSADRVYEQYF.

The chain couples TRBV7-9 to TRBJ2-4; TRBD2 matches 7 bases. The germline gives CDR1 SEHNR, CDR2 FQNEAQ (reference sequence). The V segment lost 3 bases and the J segment 7 bases; nucleotides outside the gene matches: 6. This CDR3 has 14 amino acids. The CDR3 is CASSFGRGSNIQYF. The CDR3 nucleotides are TGTGCCAGCAGCTTTGGGAGGGGCAGTAACATTCAGTACTTC. The full variable domain, its missing parts supplied by reference TRBV7-9 and TRBJ2-4, is DTGVSQNPRHKITKRGQNVTFRCDPISEHNRLYWYRQTLGQGPEFLTYFQNEAQLEKSRLLSDRFSAERPKGSFSTLEIQRTEQGDSAMYLCASSFGRGSNIQYFGAGTRLSVL.